Shown below are 29 T cell receptor beta chains from a single sample sequenced in a study of early T cells in non-severe SARS-CoV-2 infection. In TCRdb, the 5' RACE reads were re-called with MiXCR into one record per CDR3 protein. The data contain about 77,000 distinct CDR3 sequences, over 9% of them singletons. Sequencing input: whole blood. All receptors come from an adult who was a healthcare worker with PCR-confirmed SARS-CoV-2 infection or an uninfected control (not recorded which).

This clonotype occurred many times. The chain combines TRBV6-2 or TRBV6-3 with TRBJ2-1; perhaps TRBD2 as D (6 bases). This CDR3 spans 19 amino acids. The V and J ends lost 6 bases and 0 bases respectively, with 24 bases between them. CDR1 and CDR2 from the germline V gene are MNHEY and SVGEGT. The CDR3 is CASRPDGALAQSSYNEQFF. The DNA for the CDR3 is TGTGCCAGCAGACCCGATGGGGCGCTAGCGCAGAGCTCCTACAATGAGCAGTTCTTC.

There are a few counts of this clonotype. The rearrangement joins TRBV28 to TRBJ1-2; D not resolved. Trimming shortened V by 7 bases and J by 4 bases, and 13 bases separated the two germline ends. CDR1 MDHEN and CDR2 SYDVKM come from the germline V gene. The CDR3 has 13 amino acids. CDR3: CASINGGSYGYTF. The CDR3 nucleotides are TGTGCCAGCATCAACGGAGGAAGCTATGGCTACACCTTC.

This clonotype has at least ten counts. This chain joins TRBV5-1 and TRBJ1-4; possible D gene TRBD1, 5 bases. The CDR3 loop spans 15 amino acids. CDR1 is SGHRS, CDR2 YFSETQ, per germline. Trimming left V 4 bases short and J 6 bases short, with 16 bases between. CDR3 in amino acids: CASSQSGTADEKLFF. As DNA, the CDR3 is TGCGCCAGCAGCCAGAGCGGGACCGCCGATGAAAAACTGTTTTTT.

At least ten counts were recorded for this clonotype. The chain joins TRBV28 to TRBJ2-3; D is uncertain. The CDR3 extends over 19 amino acids. The germline V and J ends were trimmed by 5 bases and 2 bases, with 26 bases remaining between them. Looked up from germline, CDR1 is MDHEN and CDR2 is SYDVKM. CDR3 amino acids: CASSPYGEGFSRYTDTQYF. The CDR3 DNA reads TGTGCCAGCAGTCCGTACGGAGAAGGCTTTTCTAGGTACACAGATACGCAGTATTTT.

The chain joins TRBV5-1 to TRBJ2-3; D gene unclear. V was pared by 0 bases and J by 3 bases, with 8 bases between. The CDR3 is 14 residues long. Looked up from germline, CDR1 is SGHRS and CDR2 is YFSETQ. CDR3 residues: CASSLGLPTDTQYF. The CDR3 nucleotides read TGCGCCAGCAGCTTGGGACTTCCTACAGATACGCAGTATTTT.

This chain connects TRBV3-1 to TRBJ2-2; D is undetermined. CDR3 length: 15 residues. Germline CDR1 is LGHDT and CDR2 is YNNKEL (reference sequence). Trimming pared 4 bases from V and 5 bases from J, leaving 14 bases between. The CDR3 DNA sequence: TGTGCCAGCAGCCCCCGGCAGCTTCGAACCGGGGAGCTGTTTTTT. It translates to CASSPRQLRTGELFF. The entire variable domain, with the rest obtained from reference TRBV3-1 and TRBJ2-2, is as follows: DTAVSQTPKYLVTQMGNDKSIKCEQNLGHDTMYWYKQDSKKFLKIMFSYNNKELIINETVPNRFSPKSPDKAHLNLHINSLELGDSAVYFCASSPRQLRTGELFFGEGSRLTVL.

This clonotype was recorded many times. The chain couples TRBV27 to TRBJ2-3, with D unclear. The V gene lost 3 bases and the J gene lost 2 bases, with 6 bases spanning the gap. This CDR3 is built from 13 residues. Germline V lookup: CDR1 MNHEY, CDR2 SMNVEV (reference sequence). The chain's CDR3 is CASSLGYTDTQYF. Written as DNA, the CDR3 is TGTGCCAGCAGTTTGGGGTACACAGATACGCAGTATTTT.

The table lists this clonotype with a few counts. The chain carries TRBV7-9 and TRBJ2-7; no reliable D call. V dropped 4 bases and J dropped 9 bases, with 13 bases sitting between them. Germline values: CDR1 SEHNR, CDR2 FQNEAQ (reference sequence). The length of the CDR3 is 12 residues. In nucleotides, the CDR3 is TGTGCCAGCAGCTCGGGTGGGCGCGGGCAGTACTTC. This gives the protein CASSSGGRGQYF.

This clonotype was detected ten times or more. V is TRBV25-1 and J is TRBJ2-7; D might be TRBD1 or TRBD2, each matching 5 bases. The germline V gene has CDR1 MGHDK and CDR2 SYGVNS. V was shortened by 8 bases and J by 1 base, with 9 bases between the two germline ends. CDR3 length: 12 amino acids. In DNA form, the CDR3 reads TGTGCCAGCTCGGGACGATCCTACGAGCAGTACTTC. Translation: CASSGRSYEQYF.

This clonotype was observed many times. This chain connects TRBV11-2 to TRBJ1-6; perhaps TRBD1 as D (6 bases). Deletions cut 5 bases from V and 8 bases from J, with 16 bases between. Germline V lookup: CDR1 SGHAT, CDR2 FQNNGV. This CDR3 spans 15 amino acids. CDR3 nucleotide sequence: TGTGCCAGCAGCCCTAACCAGGGGTGGGATTCACCCCTCCACTTT. Its translation is CASSPNQGWDSPLHF.

This clonotype was detected a few times. The rearrangement uses TRBV20-1 and TRBJ2-7; no firm D call. The germline gives CDR1 DFQATT, CDR2 SNEGSKA (reference sequence). The V gene lost 6 bases and the J gene lost 0 bases, with 15 bases spanning the gap. The CDR3 consists of 14 residues. In nucleotides, the CDR3 is TGCAGTGCCGCCGACTGGGCGGCCTCCTACGAGCAGTACTTC. Amino acid sequence: CSAADWAASYEQYF.

The chain is built from TRBV27 and TRBJ2-1; D is uncertain. The V gene's germline CDR1 is MNHEY and CDR2 SMNVEV (reference sequence). The CDR3 is made up of 14 amino acids. Trimming took 4 bases from V and 2 from J, leaving 9 bases between them. CDR3 sequence reads: CASSSSVPYNEQFF. In DNA, the CDR3 is TGTGCCAGCAGTTCCAGCGTCCCCTACAATGAGCAGTTCTTC.

The rearrangement uses TRBV12-3 or TRBV12-4 and TRBJ1-2; D might be TRBD1 (6 bases). The CDR3 sequence is 15 residues long. With 4 bases removed from V and 1 base from J, the gap between germline ends came to 13 bases. The CDR3 DNA reads as TGTGCCAGCAGTTCCGACAGGCGTCTTAACTATGGCTACACCTTC. Amino acids: CASSSDRRLNYGYTF.

The genes are TRBV3-1 and TRBJ1-5, with D perhaps TRBD1 (5 bases). The CDR3 is made up of 16 amino acids. V dropped 1 base and J dropped 6 bases, with 16 bases sitting between them. Germline V gene lookup returns CDR1 LGHDT and CDR2 YNNKEL (reference sequence). The CDR3 loop is CASSQGSHQGGQPQHF. The CDR3 DNA sequence: TGTGCCAGCAGCCAAGGGTCTCATCAGGGAGGTCAGCCCCAGCATTTT. Full variable domain (missing parts from reference TRBV3-1 and TRBJ1-5): DTAVSQTPKYLVTQMGNDKSIKCEQNLGHDTMYWYKQDSKKFLKIMFSYNNKELIINETVPNRFSPKSPDKAHLNLHINSLELGDSAVYFCASSQGSHQGGQPQHFGDGTRLSIL.

This clonotype was seen at least ten times. The J gene is TRBJ2-7, the V gene TRBV5-1; D is unresolved. CDR1 and CDR2 (germline): SGHRS, YFSETQ. The CDR3 is made up of 14 amino acids. Between the trimmed V and J ends, which lost 0 bases and 3 bases, there was a span of 10 bases. The chain's CDR3 is CASSLESMLYEQYF. CDR3 DNA sequence: TGCGCCAGCAGCTTGGAGTCCATGCTCTACGAGCAGTACTTC.

This clonotype came up many times. The chain combines TRBV4-2 with TRBJ1-2; weak D call: TRBD1 (6 bases). Germline CDR1 is LGHNA and CDR2 is YNFKEQ. V was clipped by 2 bases and J by 4 bases, with 17 bases between them. CDR3 length equals 16 residues. Here the CDR3 DNA reads TGTGCCAGCAGCCAAAAAAGGCAAGCAGGGGCCTATGGCTACACCTTC. Translating gives CASSQKRQAGAYGYTF.

This clonotype came up many times. The chain joins TRBV6-5 to TRBJ1-6; TRBD1 might be the D (5 bases). Trimming left V 6 bases short and J 7 bases short, with 16 bases between. From germline, CDR1 is MNHEY and CDR2 SVGAGI. This CDR3 has 15 residues. The DNA for the CDR3 is TGTGCCAGCAGGCCTCAAGGGACGGGAAATTCACCCCTCCACTTT. It is translated as CASRPQGTGNSPLHF.

This clonotype occurred many times. The V gene is TRBV28, the J gene TRBJ1-1; a possible D gene is TRBD1 (6 bases). Trimming left V 7 bases short and J 1 base short, with 13 bases between. Germline assignment: CDR1 MDHEN and CDR2 SYDVKM. This CDR3 contains 14 residues. The CDR3 is CASKGGATNTEAFF. CDR3 sequence (DNA): TGTGCCAGCAAAGGGGGGGCGACGAACACTGAAGCTTTCTTT. Combining the CDR3 with reference TRBV28 and TRBJ1-1 gives the whole variable domain DVKVTQSSRYLVKRTGEKVFLECVQDMDHENMFWYRQDPGLGLRLIYFSYDVKMKEKGDIPEGYSVSREKKERFSLILESASTNQTSMYLCASKGGATNTEAFFGQGTRLTVV.

Remarks on this clonotype: A much larger clone differs from this one at a single base, so this may be a read error. The chain carries TRBV6-5 and TRBJ2-1, with D unclear. Germline CDR1 is MNHEY and CDR2 is SVGAGI. The V gene lost 4 bases and the J gene lost 8 bases, with 6 bases spanning the gap. The CDR3 has 11 amino acids. The CDR3 loop is CASSFNHEQFF. CDR3 sequence (DNA): TGTGCCAGCAGTTTCAACCATGAGCAGTTCTTC.

This clonotype was recorded at least ten times. The rearrangement uses TRBV19 and TRBJ1-2, with a possible D match to TRBD1 (5 bases). The germline gives CDR1 LNHDA, CDR2 SQIVND (reference sequence). This CDR3 has 14 residues. The V gene lost 5 bases and the J gene lost 4 bases, with 14 bases spanning the gap. CDR3: CASSVPTATYGYTF. In DNA form, the CDR3 reads TGTGCCAGTAGTGTCCCGACAGCAACCTATGGCTACACCTTC. Based on the CDR3 plus reference TRBV19 and TRBJ1-2, the full variable domain is DGGITQSPKYLFRKEGQNVTLSCEQNLNHDAMYWYRQDPGQGLRLIYYSQIVNDFQKGDIAEGYSVSREKKESFPLTVTSAQKNPTAFYLCASSVPTATYGYTFGSGTRLTVV.

V is TRBV7-3 and J is TRBJ2-2, with 9 bases fitting TRBD2. Trimming removed 5 bases from V and 4 bases from J; junction bases left unmatched: 8. The CDR3 contains 16 residues. Germline values: CDR1 SGHTA, CDR2 FQGTGA. CDR3 sequence reads: CASSPLGGRATGELFF. The CDR3 bases are TGTGCCAGCAGCCCATTGGGCGGGAGGGCCACCGGGGAGCTGTTTTTT.

This clonotype has at least ten counts. This sequence joins TRBV5-1 and TRBJ2-1, with 8 bases identical to TRBD2. With 0 bases clipped from V and 7 bases from J, the junction kept 12 bases outside the gene matches. This CDR3 contains 17 residues. The V gene's germline CDR1 is SGHRS and CDR2 YFSETQ. In DNA, the CDR3 is TGCGCCAGCAGCTTGGACGGGAGGGCCCTTTCTGGTAATGAGCAGTTCTTC. It is translated as CASSLDGRALSGNEQFF.

The sample holds many counts of this clonotype. The V and J genes are TRBV10-2 and TRBJ1-6, with a weak D call TRBD1 (5 bases). Germline lookup yields CDR1 WSHSY and CDR2 SAAADI. The V and J ends lost 3 bases and 7 bases respectively, with 10 bases between them. The CDR3 sequence is 14 residues long. The CDR3 nucleotides read TGCGCCAGCAGTGAAAGTTCAGGGAATTCACCCCTCCACTTT. Amino acid sequence: CASSESSGNSPLHF.

This clonotype was counted only a few times. The chain couples TRBV29-1 to TRBJ2-2, with D unclear. Trimming took off 6 bases at V and 7 bases at J, with 9 bases between the two ends. The CDR3 runs 11 residues. The germline gives CDR1 SQVTM, CDR2 ANQGSEA. CDR3 in amino acids: CSVRTVGELFF. The CDR3, as DNA: TGCAGCGTCCGGACGGTCGGGGAGCTGTTTTTT.

The chain links TRBV24-1 to TRBJ2-1, with TRBD2 matching over 11 bases. V was pared by 6 bases and J by 5 bases, with 2 bases of the junction left unmatched. Per the germline V gene, CDR1 is KGHDR and CDR2 is SFDVKD. The CDR3 is 14 residues long. Written as DNA, the CDR3 is TGTGCCACCAGTTTGACTAGCGGGAACAATGAGCAGTTCTTC. Translated, it gives CATSLTSGNNEQFF.

The chain combines TRBV6-6 with TRBJ1-6; 7 bases map to TRBD1. The CDR3 consists of 15 residues. V was clipped by 6 bases and J by 6 bases; unmatched bases: 8. Germline CDR1 is MNHNY and CDR2 is SVGAGI (reference sequence). Here the CDR3 DNA reads TGTGCCAGCAGGACGGGGAGGGGGCTTAATTCACCCCTCCACTTT. This translates into CASRTGRGLNSPLHF.

This chain links TRBV16 with TRBJ2-2; 7 bases are shared with TRBD1. The J segment lost 2 bases and the V segment lost 1 base, leaving 4 bases of the junction unmatched. Looked up from germline, CDR1 is KGHSY and CDR2 is FQNENV. The CDR3 runs 16 residues. The CDR3 loop reads CASSQWGQLNTGELFF. The CDR3 DNA reads TGTGCCAGCAGCCAATGGGGACAGCTTAACACCGGGGAGCTGTTTTTT.

This clonotype came up many times. The chain employs TRBV27 and TRBJ2-3; D possibly corresponds to TRBD2 (6 bases). Germline values: CDR1 MNHEY, CDR2 SMNVEV (reference sequence). The V end lost 6 bases, the J end lost 5 bases, and 18 bases lay between the germline ends. This CDR3 contains 15 residues. CDR3 coding DNA: TGTGCCAGCAGACCCGTGGGCGGGGCTGTAGATACGCAGTATTTT. The encoded protein is CASRPVGGAVDTQYF.

This clonotype has ten or more counts. The rearrangement links TRBV10-3 to TRBJ2-7, with D hard to call. V lost 3 bases and J 2 bases, leaving 11 bases between the germline ends. Germline CDR1 ENHRY, CDR2 SYGVKD. This CDR3 is 14 amino acids long. The CDR3 coding sequence is TGTGCCATCAGTGACCGTGGCGGTCCCTACGAGCAGTACTTC. As protein: CAISDRGGPYEQYF.